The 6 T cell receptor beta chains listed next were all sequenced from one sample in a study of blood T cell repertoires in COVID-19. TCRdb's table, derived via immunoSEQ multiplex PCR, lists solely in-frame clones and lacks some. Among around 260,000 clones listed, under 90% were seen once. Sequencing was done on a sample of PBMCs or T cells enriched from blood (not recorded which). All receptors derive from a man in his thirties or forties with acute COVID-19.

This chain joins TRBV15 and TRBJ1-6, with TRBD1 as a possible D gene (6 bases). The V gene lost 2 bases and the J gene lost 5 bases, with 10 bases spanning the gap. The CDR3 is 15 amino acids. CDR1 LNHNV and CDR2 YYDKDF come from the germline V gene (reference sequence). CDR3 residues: CATSRSRTDNSPLHF. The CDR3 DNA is TGTGCCACCAGCAGATCAAGGACAGATAATTCACCCCTCCACTTT. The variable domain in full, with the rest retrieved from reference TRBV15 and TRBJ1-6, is DAMVIQNPRYQVTQFGKPVTLSCSQTLNHNVMYWYQQKSSQAPKLLFHYYDKDFNNEADTPDNFQSRRPNTSFCFLDIRSPGLGDTAMYLCATSRSRTDNSPLHFGNGTRLTVT.

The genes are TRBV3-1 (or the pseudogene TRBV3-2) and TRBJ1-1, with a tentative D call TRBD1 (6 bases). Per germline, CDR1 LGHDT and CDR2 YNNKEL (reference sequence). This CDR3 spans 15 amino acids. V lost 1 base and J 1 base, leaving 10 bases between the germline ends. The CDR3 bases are TGTGCCAGCAGCCAAGCTGGGGGGGCGAACACTGAAGCTTTCTTT. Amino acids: CASSQAGGANTEAFF.

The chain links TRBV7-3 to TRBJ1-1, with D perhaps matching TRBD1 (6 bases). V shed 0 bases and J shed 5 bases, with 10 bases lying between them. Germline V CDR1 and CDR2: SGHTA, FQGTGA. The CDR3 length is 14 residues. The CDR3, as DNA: TGTGCCAGCAGCTTAACATCAGGGGCTACTGAAGCTTTCTTT. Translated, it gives CASSLTSGATEAFF.

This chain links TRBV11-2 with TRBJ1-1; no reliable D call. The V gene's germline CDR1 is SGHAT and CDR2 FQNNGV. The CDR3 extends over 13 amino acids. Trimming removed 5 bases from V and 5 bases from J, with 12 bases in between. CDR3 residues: CASSARRWTEAFF. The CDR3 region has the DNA TGTGCCAGCAGCGCCAGGAGGTGGACTGAAGCTTTCTTT.

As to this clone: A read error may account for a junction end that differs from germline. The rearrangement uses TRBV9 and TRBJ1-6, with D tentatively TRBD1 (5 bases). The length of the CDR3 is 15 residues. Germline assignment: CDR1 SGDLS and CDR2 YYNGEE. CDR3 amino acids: CASSLRDSHNSPLHF. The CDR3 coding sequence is TGTGCCAGCAGCCTCAGGGACTCCCATAATTCACCCCTCCACTTT.

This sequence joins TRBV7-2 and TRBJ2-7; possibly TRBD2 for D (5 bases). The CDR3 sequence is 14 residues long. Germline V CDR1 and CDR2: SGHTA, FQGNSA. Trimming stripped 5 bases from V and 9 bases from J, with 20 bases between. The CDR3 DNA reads TGTGCCAGCAGCCCTAGGGCCGGGTCAGCGGTGCAGTACGTC. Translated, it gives CASSPRAGSAVQYV.